The 30 T cell receptor beta chains reported below all come from one sample, sequenced in a study of blood T cell repertoires in COVID-19 (dated by TCRdb to the early 2020s). The library was made by the immunoSEQ multiplex PCR assay. This immuneACCESS table, as held by TCRdb, lists in-frame sequences with V and J called but not all clones. Of the missing ones, under half trace to an unresolved V gene in checked studies; the others have no known cause. The sample table holds 300,000 to 350,000 clones, of which about 91% were seen once. The ten largest make up 8.9% of the sample. Sample: PBMCs or T cells enriched from blood (not recorded which). The receptor set was obtained from a woman under 30 who had recovered from COVID-19.

The V and J genes are TRBV5-1 and TRBJ2-5; 8 positions match TRBD1. CDR1 and CDR2 (germline): SGHRS, YFSETQ. The CDR3 length is 15 residues. With 3 bases clipped from V and 5 bases from J, the junction kept 9 bases outside the gene matches. For the CDR3, the DNA is TGCGCCAGCAGCTCGGACAGGGCGGGGATGGAGACCCAGTACTTC. This sequence encodes CASSSDRAGMETQYF.

This clone was counted once. The genes are TRBV4-1 and TRBJ2-3; unclear D gene. Germline CDR1 is MGHRA and CDR2 is YSYEKL. CDR3 length: 14 residues. The germline V and J ends were trimmed by 0 bases and 3 bases, with 7 bases remaining between them. DNA for the CDR3: TGCGCCAGCAGCCAAGAGCTACGGACAGATACGCAGTATTTT. As protein: CASSQELRTDTQYF.

The rearrangement links TRBV2 to TRBJ1-4, with D possibly matching TRBD1 (5 bases). Germline V gives CDR1 SNHLY, CDR2 FYNNEI. V was pared by 5 bases and J by 8 bases, with 18 bases between. The CDR3 is 15 residues long. The CDR3 here is CASSIQKGVREKLFF. In DNA, the CDR3 is TGTGCCAGCAGTATACAGAAAGGGGTCCGGGAAAAACTGTTTTTT. Complete variable domain (other parts from reference TRBV2 and TRBJ1-4): EPEVTQTPSHQVTQMGQEVILRCVPISNHLYFYWYRQILGQKVEFLVSFYNNEISEKSEIFDDQFSVERPDGSNFTLKIRSTKLEDSAMYFCASSIQKGVREKLFFGSGTQLSVL.

The V gene is TRBV7-9, the J gene TRBJ2-2, with 8 positions matching TRBD2. The V and J ends lost 6 bases and 7 bases, in that order; junction bases with no gene match: 7. The CDR3 length is 14 residues. CDR1 SEHNR and CDR2 FQNEAQ come from the germline V gene (reference sequence). The CDR3: CASSSGLAGGELFF. DNA for the CDR3: TGTGCCAGCAGTTCAGGACTAGCCGGCGGGGAGCTGTTTTTT.

CDR3 DNA sequence: TGTGCCTGGAGTGTCAGGGGTTATAATTCACCCCTCCACTTT. Protein: CAWSVRGYNSPLHF. The chain combines TRBV30 with TRBJ1-6, with D maybe TRBD1 (6 bases). Germline V CDR1 and CDR2: GTSNPN, SVGIG (reference sequence). The germline V and J ends were trimmed by 0 bases and 4 bases, with 7 bases remaining between them. The CDR3 totals 14 residues.

This clone was seen just once. The rearrangement uses TRBV5-1 and TRBJ1-6; 7 bases align to TRBD1. V shed 3 bases and J 4 bases; nucleotides not matched to a gene: 7. Germline CDR1 reads SGHRS; CDR2 reads YFSETQ. The CDR3 has 16 amino acids. The CDR3 sequence is CASSWGPGQYNSPLHF. For the CDR3, the DNA is TGCGCCAGCAGCTGGGGGCCGGGACAGTATAATTCACCCCTCCACTTT.

J is TRBJ2-3 and V is TRBV5-6; 11 nucleotides match TRBD2. This CDR3 comprises 16 residues. The germline V gene encodes CDR1 SGHDT and CDR2 YYEEEE. With V trimmed by 5 bases and J by 1 base, 6 bases remained unmatched. The CDR3 protein is CASSIAGGLRTDTQYF. CDR3 DNA sequence: TGTGCCAGCAGTATAGCGGGGGGGCTCCGCACAGATACGCAGTATTTT. The whole variable domain, remainder taken from reference TRBV5-6 and TRBJ2-3, is DAGVTQSPTHLIKTRGQQVTLRCSPKSGHDTVSWYQQALGQGPQFIFQYYEEEERQRGNFPDRFSGHQFPNYSSELNVNALLLGDSALYLCASSIAGGLRTDTQYFGPGTRLTVL.

The chain employs TRBV15 and TRBJ1-6, with D unresolved. CDR1 and CDR2 (germline): LNHNV, YYDKDF (reference sequence). Trimming pared 1 base from V and 2 bases from J, leaving 6 bases between. There are 15 residues in the CDR3. The DNA for the CDR3 is TGTGCCACCAGCAGAGGGGCCCCCTATAATTCACCCCTCCACTTT. Translation gives CATSRGAPYNSPLHF.

V gene TRBV30 combines with J gene TRBJ2-1; TRBD2 matches 8 bases. Unmatched junction bases numbered 7, after V lost 0 bases and J lost 6 bases. This CDR3 is built from 15 residues. Per the germline V gene, CDR1 is GTSNPN and CDR2 is SVGIG (reference sequence). The CDR3 reads CAWSVRAGAGNEQFF. The CDR3 DNA reads as TGTGCCTGGAGTGTACGAGCGGGGGCCGGCAATGAGCAGTTCTTC.

V usage is TRBV7-9 and J usage is TRBJ2-7; TRBD2 aligns across 12 bases. CDR3 length equals 16 residues. With 2 bases clipped from V and 6 bases from J, the junction kept 8 bases outside the gene matches. CDR1 and CDR2 (germline): SEHNR, FQNEAQ (reference sequence). This CDR3 is CASSLSLAGGRGEQYF. Here the CDR3 DNA reads TGTGCCAGCAGCTTATCTCTAGCGGGAGGGAGAGGCGAGCAGTACTTC. Full variable domain (remainder filled in from reference TRBV7-9 and TRBJ2-7): DTGVSQNPRHKITKRGQNVTFRCDPISEHNRLYWYRQTLGQGPEFLTYFQNEAQLEKSRLLSDRFSAERPKGSFSTLEIQRTEQGDSAMYLCASSLSLAGGRGEQYFGPGTRLTVT.

The chain combines TRBV15 with TRBJ1-5; TRBD1 might be the D (5 bases). CDR1 is LNHNV, CDR2 YYDKDF, per germline (reference sequence). Trimming removed 3 bases from V and 7 bases from J, with 13 bases in between. This CDR3 contains 14 residues. CDR3 sequence (DNA): TGTGCCACCAGCAGGCAGGGAAAGGACCAGCCCCAGCATTTT. It translates to CATSRQGKDQPQHF.

V gene TRBV29-1 combines with J gene TRBJ1-1; D is unclear. CDR1 is SQVTM, CDR2 ANQGSEA, per germline. Trimming left V 7 bases short and J 0 bases short, with 9 bases between. The CDR3 extends over 12 amino acids. This chain's CDR3 is CSEGRMNTEAFF. For the CDR3, the DNA is TGCAGCGAAGGGAGAATGAACACTGAAGCTTTCTTT.

This sequence joins TRBV19 and TRBJ1-2, with 7 nucleotides matching TRBD1. With V trimmed by 8 bases and J by 0 bases, 6 bases remained unmatched. The CDR3 is 14 amino acids. The germline V gene encodes CDR1 LNHDA and CDR2 SQIVND (reference sequence). CDR3 region: CASRQTGSNYGYTF. The CDR3 nucleotides are TGTGCCAGTCGACAGACAGGGTCTAACTATGGCTACACCTTC.

The chain links TRBV18 to TRBJ2-5; TRBD2 might be the D (5 bases). V lost 0 bases and J lost 5, with 19 bases in between. This CDR3 contains 17 residues. Germline V gives CDR1 KGHSH, CDR2 LQKENI. Here the CDR3 DNA reads TGTGCCAGCTCACCACCCAATCAAAGGGCTCGGAGGGAGACCCAGTACTTC. Translating gives CASSPPNQRARRETQYF.

This rearrangement joins TRBV7-9 to TRBJ2-5, with no clear D. CDR1 SEHNR and CDR2 FQNEAQ come from the germline V gene (reference sequence). The length of the CDR3 is 15 residues. Trimming stripped 1 base from V and 1 base from J, with 10 bases between. CDR3 amino acids: CASSLVAGIQETQYF. The CDR3 DNA sequence: TGTGCCAGCAGCTTAGTCGCCGGTATCCAAGAGACCCAGTACTTC.

This clone was observed a few times. The chain uses TRBV24-1 and TRBJ2-3; TRBD2 might be the D (7 bases). The CDR3 is 15 amino acids. V was cut by 0 bases and J by 2 bases, with 8 bases left in between. Germline assignment: CDR1 KGHDR and CDR2 SFDVKD. CDR3 sequence (DNA): TGTGCCACCAGTGATTTGGGGGGGGCCACAGATACGCAGTATTTT. Translating gives CATSDLGGATDTQYF.

The chain couples TRBV7-3 to TRBJ2-7, with D unclear. The V end was cut by 1 base, the J end by 0 bases, with 4 bases between. There are 13 residues in the CDR3. Looked up from germline, CDR1 is SGHTA and CDR2 is FQGTGA. CDR3 loop: CASSLRHSYEQYF. CDR3 DNA sequence: TGTGCCAGCAGCTTAAGGCACTCCTACGAGCAGTACTTC.

The chain combines TRBV11-3 with TRBJ2-1, with TRBD2 as a possible D gene (5 bases). The germline V and J ends were trimmed by 2 bases and 7 bases, with 9 bases remaining between them. The CDR3 spans 13 residues. Germline values: CDR1 SGHNT, CDR2 YENEEA. CDR3 bases: TGTGCCAGCAGCTTAAATTCGGGGAATGAGCAGTTCTTC. Translation: CASSLNSGNEQFF.

In its sample, this clone was seen a few times. This chain joins TRBV11-2 and TRBJ2-1; 8 bases are shared with TRBD2. The V and J ends lost 1 base and 9 bases, in that order; junction bases with no gene match: 8. The CDR3 has 15 amino acids. Germline V gene lookup returns CDR1 SGHAT and CDR2 FQNNGV. CDR3 loop: CASSLGTGGPGEQFF. CDR3 DNA: TGTGCCAGCAGCTTAGGGACGGGAGGGCCTGGTGAGCAGTTCTTC.

In its sample, this clone was seen once. The chain combines TRBV1 with TRBJ1-2. TRBV1 is a recognized pseudogene. The CDR3 spans 15 residues. CDR3 region: CTSSQGKKNGDGYTF. CDR3 nucleotide sequence: TGCACCAGCAGCCAAGGCAAGAAGAACGGGGATGGCTACACCTTC.

The chain combines TRBV19 with TRBJ2-3; D is undetermined. The V end was cut by 3 bases, the J end by 4 bases, with 11 bases between. CDR3 length: 14 amino acids. Germline V gene sequence: CDR1 LNHDA, CDR2 SQIVND (reference sequence). CDR3 nucleotide sequence: TGTGCCAGTAGTATTACTCTCCAACCAGATACGCAGTATTTT. It is translated as CASSITLQPDTQYF.

The V and J genes are TRBV19 and TRBJ1-1, with no clear D. The CDR3 runs 11 residues. The germline CDR1 and CDR2 sequences are LNHDA and SQIVND (reference sequence). The V and J ends lost 3 bases and 14 bases respectively, with 13 bases between them. This CDR3 is CASSICRYRFF. The CDR3, as DNA: TGTGCCAGTAGTATCTGTCGGTATAGATTCTTT.

The rearrangement links TRBV7-3 to TRBJ2-7; D may be TRBD1 (6 bases). The CDR3 is 14 amino acids. The germline gives CDR1 SGHTA, CDR2 FQGTGA. V lost 5 bases to trimming and J lost 3 bases, with 14 bases between them. The CDR3 reads CASSPSGTLYEQYF. For the CDR3, the DNA is TGTGCCAGCAGCCCGTCCGGGACACTCTACGAGCAGTACTTC.

The gene calls are TRBV28 and TRBJ1-5; 7 bases agree with TRBD1. The V segment lost 2 bases and the J segment 1 base; nucleotides outside the gene matches: 5. Germline loops: CDR1 MDHEN, CDR2 SYDVKM. The CDR3 runs to 16 residues. Written as DNA, the CDR3 is TGTGCCAGCAGTTTACCTCGGGACAGCAGCAATCAGCCCCAGCATTTT. It is translated as CASSLPRDSSNQPQHF.

The chain carries TRBV3-1 (or the pseudogene TRBV3-2) and TRBJ2-5, with 7 positions matching TRBD2. J lost 5 bases, V lost 0 bases, and 6 bases had no gene match. The CDR3 contains 15 residues. CDR1 LGHDT and CDR2 YNNKEL come from the germline V gene (reference sequence). CDR3 sequence: CASSQEGTGGETQYF. In DNA form, the CDR3 reads TGTGCCAGCAGCCAAGAAGGGACCGGGGGGGAGACCCAGTACTTC.

The genes are TRBV7-6 and TRBJ2-1, with 10 bases that match TRBD1. Germline-derived CDR1 and CDR2 are SGHVS and FNYEAQ. This CDR3 is 16 amino acids long. Unmatched junction bases numbered 12, after V lost 5 bases and J lost 8 bases. The chain's CDR3 is CASSHAGTGAPHEQFF. CDR3 DNA: TGTGCCAGCAGCCATGCTGGGACAGGGGCCCCCCATGAGCAGTTCTTC.

The rearrangement uses TRBV6-2 or TRBV6-3 and TRBJ2-6; the D is unclear. Trimming took 2 bases from V and 0 from J, leaving 5 bases between them. In germline, CDR1 is MNHEY, CDR2 SVGEGT. The CDR3 is made up of 15 amino acids. CDR3 coding DNA: TGTGCCAGCAGTTACGCAGGCTCTGGGGCCAACGTCCTGACTTTC. Its protein is CASSYAGSGANVLTF.

This clone was counted ten times or more. The chain couples TRBV6-4 to TRBJ2-1, with 12 bases that match TRBD2. The V gene's germline CDR1 is MRHNA and CDR2 SNTAGT. The CDR3 loop spans 15 amino acids. J gave up 6 bases and V 0 bases, and 0 bases lay outside the gene matches. The CDR3 protein is CASSDSTSGSNEQFF. CDR3 nucleotides: TGTGCCAGCAGTGACTCGACTAGCGGGAGCAATGAGCAGTTCTTC.

The gene calls are TRBV28 and TRBJ1-2; no definite D call. The CDR3 sequence is 13 residues long. Trimming pared 1 base from V and 4 bases from J, leaving 7 bases between. The germline gives CDR1 MDHEN, CDR2 SYDVKM. CDR3 nucleotide sequence: TGTGCCAGCAGTTTATTAGGAGCCTATGGCTACACCTTC. This sequence encodes CASSLLGAYGYTF.

The chain uses TRBV7-2 and TRBJ2-3; the match to TRBD2 covers 9 bases. After removal of 6 bases from V and 1 base from J, the junction contained 5 bases not matched to a gene. The CDR3 has 15 residues. Germline lookup yields CDR1 SGHTA and CDR2 FQGNSA. The CDR3 region has the DNA TGTGCCAGCAGTTGGGGACTAGCCGGCACAGATACGCAGTATTTT. Encoded protein: CASSWGLAGTDTQYF.